Listed here are 22 T cell receptor beta chains from one sample, sequenced in a study of T cell clonotyping in hematopoietic cell transplantation. The repertoire was sequenced with immunoSEQ multiplex PCR; TCRdb's copy has only in-frame clones and lacks some. The sample includes around 80,000 clones, 90% to 96% of them seen just once. This sample's time point: recipient sample about 28 days before transplant, after cytoreduction. Sequenced here: peripheral blood mononuclear cells, sampled before stem cell transplant. The receptors stem from a woman in her forties or fifties with acute myeloid leukemia. Some clones in this sample may be carry-over from other donors' samples.

The J gene is TRBJ2-7, the V gene TRBV6-5, with TRBD2 matching over 7 bases. The CDR3 is made up of 16 amino acids. The germline CDR1 and CDR2 sequences are MNHEY and SVGAGI. The V gene end was trimmed by 4 bases and the J gene end by 2 bases; junction bases not matched to a gene: 11. The CDR3 nucleotides read TGTGCCAGCAGTTCCCTGGGGAGGGGAGTTCCCTACGAGCAGTACTTC. Amino acid sequence: CASSSLGRGVPYEQYF.

This chain links TRBV5-4 with TRBJ1-6; D is unclear. Germline CDR1 and CDR2: SGHNT and YYREEE (reference sequence). The CDR3 runs to 14 residues. V lost 4 bases to trimming and J lost 0 bases, with 5 bases between them. CDR3 region: CASSRSSYNSPLHF. CDR3 sequence (DNA): TGTGCCAGCAGCAGGAGCTCCTATAATTCACCCCTCCACTTT.

The chain recombines TRBV30 with TRBJ1-2; no clear D. Trimming pared 1 base from V and 1 base from J, leaving 1 base between. Germline CDR1 and CDR2: GTSNPN and SVGIG (reference sequence). CDR3 length: 11 residues. Written as DNA, the CDR3 is TGTGCCTGGAGTGGTAACTATGGCTACACCTTC. Protein sequence: CAWSGNYGYTF.

V and J are TRBV7-9 and TRBJ2-3; 11 bases match TRBD2. Germline CDR1 SEHNR, CDR2 FQNEAQ (reference sequence). This CDR3 contains 17 residues. V lost 2 bases to trimming and J lost 3 bases; unmatched junction nucleotides: 7. The CDR3 coding sequence is TGTGCCAGCAGCTTACAAACTAGCGGGAGAATGACAGATACGCAGTATTTT. Amino acid sequence: CASSLQTSGRMTDTQYF.

The genes are TRBV2 and TRBJ1-4; D not resolved. Germline CDR1 SNHLY, CDR2 FYNNEI. Trimming stripped 8 bases from V and 0 bases from J, with 10 bases between. This CDR3 comprises 14 residues. The CDR3 coding sequence is TGTGCCAGCGTTATCCCGGCAACTAATGAAAAACTGTTTTTT. Amino acids: CASVIPATNEKLFF.

The chain couples TRBV27 to TRBJ1-5; D is uncertain. This CDR3 comprises 15 residues. Germline values: CDR1 MNHEY, CDR2 SMNVEV (reference sequence). Trimming left V 6 bases short and J 0 bases short, with 12 bases between. This chain's CDR3 is CASRGSHYSNQPQHF. The DNA of the CDR3 is TGTGCCAGCAGAGGCAGCCATTATAGCAATCAGCCCCAGCATTTT.

The chain recombines TRBV7-9 with TRBJ2-1; no firm D call. This CDR3 is built from 15 residues. Germline V lookup: CDR1 SEHNR, CDR2 FQNEAQ (reference sequence). V dropped 6 bases and J dropped 0 bases, with 12 bases sitting between them. CDR3 coding DNA: TGTGCCAGCAGATTTACAGAGAGCTCCTACAATGAGCAGTTCTTC. This sequence encodes CASRFTESSYNEQFF.

For the CDR3, the DNA is TGTGCCAGCAGACAAACTAGCGGGGAAACCGGGGAGCTGTTTTTT. It yields the protein CASRQTSGETGELFF. The chain combines TRBV2 with TRBJ2-2; 10 bases map to TRBD2. CDR1 and CDR2 (germline): SNHLY, FYNNEI. J gave up 5 bases and V 6 bases, and 6 bases lay outside the gene matches. The CDR3 is 15 residues long.

This chain connects TRBV5-6 to TRBJ2-3, with 8 bases fitting TRBD2. Germline loops: CDR1 SGHDT, CDR2 YYEEEE. The CDR3 has 14 amino acids. Trimming removed 4 bases from V and 2 bases from J; junction bases left unmatched: 3. The CDR3 nucleotides are TGTGCCAGCAGCCTTAGCGGGAACACAGATACGCAGTATTTT. Its translation: CASSLSGNTDTQYF.

The J gene is TRBJ2-7, the V gene TRBV6-1, with 10 bases identical to TRBD1. The junction had 5 bases not matched to a gene; V was cut back by 8 bases and J by 4 bases. This CDR3 has 13 residues. Per the germline V gene, CDR1 is MNHNS and CDR2 is SASEGT. The CDR3 DNA reads TGTGCCAGCGTAGACAGGGGGCGATACGAGCAGTACTTC. Translated, it gives CASVDRGRYEQYF.

The V and J genes are TRBV28 and TRBJ1-5; the match to TRBD1 covers 8 bases. The V gene end was trimmed by 6 bases and the J gene end by 6 bases; junction bases not matched to a gene: 10. This CDR3 has 15 amino acids. In germline, CDR1 is MDHEN, CDR2 SYDVKM. Written as DNA, the CDR3 is TGTGCCAGCAGCCCGGGGGACAGGACGGGTCAGCCCCAGCATTTT. This gives the protein CASSPGDRTGQPQHF.

This chain connects TRBV10-1 to TRBJ2-2, with D perhaps matching TRBD1 (6 bases). Germline loops: CDR1 WNHNN, CDR2 SYGVQD (reference sequence). This CDR3 is 17 amino acids long. V was trimmed by 4 bases and J by 4 bases, leaving 19 bases between them. The CDR3 region has the DNA TGCGCCAGCAGTGCGCCTACAGGGTTCCAGGGCACCGGGGAGCTGTTTTTT. It is translated as CASSAPTGFQGTGELFF.

The chain has TRBV30 and TRBJ1-5; D ambiguous. CDR3 length: 14 residues. The V gene's germline CDR1 is GTSNPN and CDR2 SVGIG (reference sequence). Trimming took off 1 base at V and 0 bases at J, with 7 bases between the two ends. This chain's CDR3 is CAWSGLNSNQPQHF. The CDR3, as DNA: TGTGCCTGGAGTGGACTCAATAGCAATCAGCCCCAGCATTTT.

The genes are TRBV28 and TRBJ2-7; 10 nucleotides match TRBD2. The length of the CDR3 is 15 residues. V lost 2 bases and J lost 7; bases outside the gene matches: 8. Germline V CDR1 and CDR2: MDHEN, SYDVKM. The DNA of the CDR3 is TGTGCCAGCAGTTTAAGTCTAGCGGGAGTGTATGAGCAGTACTTC. This gives the protein CASSLSLAGVYEQYF.

V and J are TRBV6-6 and TRBJ1-5, with TRBD1 as a possible D gene (5 bases). Trimming took 6 bases from V and 4 from J, leaving 10 bases between them. The CDR3 contains 13 residues. Germline lookup yields CDR1 MNHNY and CDR2 SVGAGI (reference sequence). The CDR3 loop is CASSRDWNQPQHF. Here the CDR3 DNA reads TGTGCCAGCAGCCGGGACTGGAATCAGCCCCAGCATTTT.

This clone was counted a single time. The genes are TRBV30 and TRBJ2-5; the D is unclear. The CDR3 covers 11 residues. Trimming left V 4 bases short and J 5 bases short, with 8 bases between. The germline V gene has CDR1 GTSNPN and CDR2 SVGIG (reference sequence). The CDR3 is CAWNLGETQYF. In nucleotides, the CDR3 is TGTGCCTGGAACCTAGGGGAGACCCAGTACTTC.

The V gene is TRBV7-3, the J gene TRBJ1-6; D remains unclear. The V end was cut by 5 bases, the J end by 6 bases, with 8 bases between. This CDR3 spans 13 amino acids. Per germline, CDR1 SGHTA and CDR2 FQGTGA. The CDR3 DNA reads as TGTGCCAGCAGCACCGGCAGTAATTCACCCCTCCACTTT. Encoded protein: CASSTGSNSPLHF.

V and J are TRBV19 and TRBJ2-7, with D possibly being TRBD1 (5 bases). The CDR3 is 13 residues long. Per germline, CDR1 LNHDA and CDR2 SQIVND (reference sequence). Trimming pared 4 bases from V and 3 bases from J, leaving 10 bases between. CDR3 sequence (DNA): TGTGCCAGTAGTACAGGGAATTACTACGAGCAGTACTTC. It specifies CASSTGNYYEQYF.

This sequence joins TRBV5-1 and TRBJ1-1, with 10 bases lining up with TRBD1. In germline, CDR1 is SGHRS, CDR2 YFSETQ. The CDR3 runs to 14 residues. Unmatched junction bases numbered 4, after V lost 5 bases and J lost 3 bases. The CDR3 DNA sequence: TGCGCCAGCAGATTTGGACAGGGGGACACTGAAGCTTTCTTT. Protein sequence: CASRFGQGDTEAFF.

V is TRBV11-2 and J is TRBJ1-5; D possibly corresponds to TRBD1 (5 bases). Trimming stripped 1 base from V and 7 bases from J, with 11 bases between. CDR1 is SGHAT, CDR2 FQNNGV, per germline. CDR3 length: 14 residues. The CDR3 DNA reads TGTGCCAGCAGCTTAGCAGGGAGCGGCCAGCCCCAGCATTTT. Amino acid sequence: CASSLAGSGQPQHF.

The chain couples TRBV28 to TRBJ1-3; D is unresolved. CDR1 and CDR2 (germline): MDHEN, SYDVKM. CDR3 length: 17 residues. The V gene lost 5 bases and the J gene lost 2 bases, with 19 bases spanning the gap. CDR3 DNA: TGTGCCAGCAGTCCTGGCCCCGTCGGGAAAACTGGAAACACCATATATTTT. Residues: CASSPGPVGKTGNTIYF.

The chain joins TRBV2 to TRBJ1-4; D is undetermined. V was pared by 1 base and J by 6 bases, with 9 bases between. Per the germline V gene, CDR1 is SNHLY and CDR2 is FYNNEI. The CDR3 runs 14 residues. This chain's CDR3 is CASSEGGRDEKLFF. The CDR3 DNA is TGTGCCAGCAGTGAAGGAGGGCGGGATGAAAAACTGTTTTTT.